This note documents a single T cell receptor (beta chain) sequence. The sample comes from a study of T cell responses to AZD1222 COVID-19 vaccine. Germline CDR1 reads KGHSH; CDR2 reads LQKENI. This CDR3 region has 17 residues. The V gene end was trimmed by 2 bases and the J gene end by 4 bases; junction bases not matched to a gene: 11. Clones were sequenced by immunoSEQ multiplex PCR, and TCRdb holds only the in-frame ones, with some missing. The data hold 75,000 to 100,000 clones, with nearly 90% observed a single time. The specimen was peripheral blood, collected on day 0 of AZD1222 vaccination. The sequence came from an adult in good health. The genes are TRBV18 and TRBJ1-3; 7 positions agree with TRBD1. The CDR3 DNA sequence: TGTGCCAGCTCACCATACCGACAGGGCTCGGCCGGAAACACCATATATTTT. This codes for CASSPYRQGSAGNTIYF.